These 9 T cell receptor beta chains came from one sample sequenced in a study of cytomegalovirus exposure and HLA in healthy donors. PCR used 60 Vbeta primers and 13 Jbeta primers. Profiling relied on immunoSEQ multiplex PCR, and the TCRdb table lists in-frame clones only, not all of them. The top ten clones hold roughly 10% of a sample with 160,000 or so clones, roughly 85% of them seen once. The material sequenced was PBMCs. These receptors were taken from a man aged 18-30 years in good health and CMV-seropositive.

The V gene is TRBV18, the J gene TRBJ2-7; D is uncertain. V lost 4 bases, J lost 6 bases, and 16 bases lay in between. CDR3 length: 14 amino acids. Germline V gene sequence: CDR1 KGHSH, CDR2 LQKENI. DNA of the CDR3: TGTGCCAGCTCACTCCTCACAACTGAGGCCGAGCAGTACTTC. The encoded protein is CASSLLTTEAEQYF. The variable domain in full, with the rest retrieved from reference TRBV18 and TRBJ2-7, is NAGVMQNPRHLVRRRGQEARLRCSPMKGHSHVYWYRQLPEEGLKFMVYLQKENIIDESGMPKERFSAEFPKEGPSILRIQQVVRGDSAAYFCASSLLTTEAEQYFGPGTRLTVT.

This sequence joins TRBV21-1 and TRBJ2-1; the D call TRBD2 from the table was never checked on the DNA. TRBV21-1 is deemed a pseudogene. The CDR3 is 16 amino acids. CDR3 in DNA: TGTGCCAGCAGCAAAGCGGAGGGAGGCAACTACAATGAGCAGTTCTTC. Protein: CASSKAEGGNYNEQFF.

V and J are TRBV4-1 and TRBJ2-2; 8 bases agree with TRBD1. The germline V gene encodes CDR1 MGHRA and CDR2 YSYEKL. The CDR3 is made up of 22 amino acids. J was trimmed by 2 bases and V by 6 bases; bases with no gene match: 26. CDR3 DNA: TGCGCCAGCAGTACCGAGACAGGGGACGCCGTCATGGGGCGGGCTAACACCGGGGAGCTGTTTTTT. Its protein is CASSTETGDAVMGRANTGELFF.

V gene TRBV4-2 combines with J gene TRBJ2-1, with 9 positions matching TRBD2. Germline V gene data show CDR1 as LGHNA and CDR2 as YNFKEQ. The V segment lost 7 bases and the J segment 4 bases; nucleotides outside the gene matches: 8. There are 15 residues in the CDR3. CDR3 nucleotide sequence: TGTGCCAGCACCCAGGTAGCGGGAGATTACAATGAGCAGTTCTTC. This codes for CASTQVAGDYNEQFF.

The chain couples TRBV4-3 to TRBJ1-2; no clear D. The V gene lost 4 bases and the J gene lost 0 bases, with 12 bases spanning the gap. The CDR3 has 15 amino acids. Germline CDR1 LGHNA, CDR2 YSLEER. CDR3 loop: CASSPRGLSNYGYTF. CDR3 DNA: TGCGCCAGCAGCCCCCGTGGGCTTTCTAACTATGGCTACACCTTC.

This chain connects TRBV6-5 to TRBJ1-2; no clear D. The CDR3 extends over 14 amino acids. Germline CDR1 and CDR2: MNHEY and SVGAGI. V lost 8 bases and J 0 bases, leaving 13 bases between the germline ends. The CDR3 sequence: CASREDAPNYGYTF. The CDR3 nucleotides are TGTGCCAGCCGGGAGGACGCCCCTAACTATGGCTACACCTTC.

This clone was seen a few times. The rearrangement links TRBV7-2 to TRBJ1-1; no clear D. Per the germline V gene, CDR1 is SGHTA and CDR2 is FQGNSA. The CDR3 runs to 16 residues. The ends were cut back, 5 bases at V and 0 bases at J, with 16 bases in the middle. The CDR3 coding sequence is TGTGCCAGCAGCCCACTTCAGGCAGACATGAACACTGAAGCTTTCTTT. Translated, it gives CASSPLQADMNTEAFF.

This chain uses TRBV4-1 with TRBJ2-5, with D perhaps TRBD1 (6 bases). The CDR3 sequence is 15 residues long. V was trimmed by 0 bases and J by 1 base, leaving 9 bases between them. Germline V gene sequence: CDR1 MGHRA, CDR2 YSYEKL. CDR3 coding DNA: TGCGCCAGCAGCCAAGAGGGGACACCCCAAGAGACCCAGTACTTC. Translated, it gives CASSQEGTPQETQYF.

The rearrangement joins TRBV13 to TRBJ1-1; the match to TRBD1 covers 7 bases. Germline CDR1 PRHDT, CDR2 FYEKMQ (reference sequence). The CDR3 runs 15 residues. After removal of 6 bases from V and 4 bases from J, the junction contained 11 bases not matched to a gene. For the CDR3, the DNA is TGTGCCAGCAGGGTGACCGGGACAGAAAGCACTGAAGCTTTCTTT. It translates to CASRVTGTESTEAFF.